This T cell receptor beta chain stems from a study of OX40 agonist ivuxolimab in advanced cancers. The CDR3 extends over 14 amino acids. J was trimmed by 7 bases and V by 8 bases; bases with no gene match: 11. CDR1 is MNHNS, CDR2 SASEGT, per germline. Libraries were prepared by immunoSEQ multiplex PCR; TCRdb keeps only in-frame clonotypes and omits some of them. The sample has 73,000 or so clones; 90% to 95% are singletons. This receptor was identified in an adult with an advanced solid tumor such as melanoma, head and neck, liver or kidney cancer. Sequenced here: CD4+ or CD8+ T cells sorted from blood, sampled in a trial of the OX40 agonist ivuxolimab. This chain links TRBV6-1 with TRBJ2-1; 7 bases map to TRBD2. The CDR3 coding sequence is TGTGCCAGCCGAGGAGGGAGGGCGGGGAATGAGCAGTTCTTC. This gives the protein CASRGGRAGNEQFF.